The T cell receptor beta chain under discussion was sequenced for a study of blood T cell repertoires in COVID-19. Study-level background: COVID-19 samples collected from the United States, Italy and Spain covered acute and convalescent phases.

Profiling relied on immunoSEQ multiplex PCR, and the TCRdb table lists in-frame clones only, not all of them. Of about 96,000 clones in the sample, around nine tenths were seen once. The germline gives CDR1 LNHDA, CDR2 SQIVND (reference sequence). V was pared by 3 bases and J by 3 bases, with 4 bases of the junction left unmatched. The CDR3 has 14 residues. The sequence was obtained from a human donor with COVID-19, enrolled during active disease. The donor label of this sample is uncertain. Sequences were obtained from peripheral blood. The chain combines TRBV19 with TRBJ2-7; 8 bases line up with TRBD1. The CDR3 sequence is CASSIWDRNYEQYF. The CDR3 DNA sequence: TGTGCCAGTAGTATTTGGGACAGGAACTACGAGCAGTACTTC. The complete variable domain, with remaining parts taken from reference TRBV19 and TRBJ2-7, reads DGGITQSPKYLFRKEGQNVTLSCEQNLNHDAMYWYRQDPGQGLRLIYYSQIVNDFQKGDIAEGYSVSREKKESFPLTVTSAQKNPTAFYLCASSIWDRNYEQYFGPGTRLTVT.